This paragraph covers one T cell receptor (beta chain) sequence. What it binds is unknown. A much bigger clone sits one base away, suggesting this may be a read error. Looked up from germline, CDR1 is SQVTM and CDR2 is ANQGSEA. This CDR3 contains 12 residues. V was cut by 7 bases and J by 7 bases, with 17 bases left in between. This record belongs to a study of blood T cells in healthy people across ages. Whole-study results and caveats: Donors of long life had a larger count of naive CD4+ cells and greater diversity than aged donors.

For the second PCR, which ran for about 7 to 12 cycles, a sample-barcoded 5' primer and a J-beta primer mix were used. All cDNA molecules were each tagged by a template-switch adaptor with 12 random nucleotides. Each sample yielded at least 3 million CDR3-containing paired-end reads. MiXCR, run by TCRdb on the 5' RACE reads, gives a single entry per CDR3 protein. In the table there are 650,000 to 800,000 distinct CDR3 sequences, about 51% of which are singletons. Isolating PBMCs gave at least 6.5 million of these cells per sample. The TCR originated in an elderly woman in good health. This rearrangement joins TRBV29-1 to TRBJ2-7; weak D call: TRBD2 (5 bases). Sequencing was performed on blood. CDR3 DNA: TGCAGCGCGTTGGTATACGGGAAAGAGCAGTACTTC. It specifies CSALVYGKEQYF.